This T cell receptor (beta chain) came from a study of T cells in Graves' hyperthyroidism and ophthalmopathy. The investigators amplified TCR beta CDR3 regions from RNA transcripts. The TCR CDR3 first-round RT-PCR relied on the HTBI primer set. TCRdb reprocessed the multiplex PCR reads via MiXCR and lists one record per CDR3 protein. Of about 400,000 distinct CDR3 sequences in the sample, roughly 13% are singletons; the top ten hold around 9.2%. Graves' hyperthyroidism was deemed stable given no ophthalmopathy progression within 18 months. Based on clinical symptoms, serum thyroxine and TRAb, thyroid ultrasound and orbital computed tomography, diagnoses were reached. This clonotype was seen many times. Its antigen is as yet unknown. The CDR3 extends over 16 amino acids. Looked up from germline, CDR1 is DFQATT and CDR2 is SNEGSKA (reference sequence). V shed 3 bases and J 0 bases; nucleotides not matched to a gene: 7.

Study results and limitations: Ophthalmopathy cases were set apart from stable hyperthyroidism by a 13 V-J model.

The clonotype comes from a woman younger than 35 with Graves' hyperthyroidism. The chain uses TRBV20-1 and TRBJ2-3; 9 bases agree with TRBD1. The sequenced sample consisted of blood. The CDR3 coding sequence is TGCAGTGCTAGGGGTCTGGGACAGGGTAGCACAGATACGCAGTATTTT. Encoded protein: CSARGLGQGSTDTQYF.